A single sample is the source of the 9 T cell receptor beta chains below, sequenced in a study of shared clonotypes between healthy human individuals. Using immunoSEQ multiplex PCR, the repertoire was profiled, and TCRdb retains in-frame clones only, with some absent. The sample contains fewer than 2.5 million clones, roughly 93% of which appear only once. The sequencing sample was made of naive CD4+ T cells from PBMCs. The subset here: CD45RA+ positively selected. These receptors were obtained from a man in his late teens or twenties in good health. Some clones in this sample may be carry-over from other donors' samples.

Concerning this clone: The same CDR3 is also encoded by other DNA sequences in this sample. The rearrangement uses TRBV5-1 and TRBJ2-1, with TRBD2 identical over 8 bases. The V gene's germline CDR1 is SGHRS and CDR2 YFSETQ. Trimming at V came to 4 bases and at J to 1 base, leaving 4 bases not matched to a gene. The CDR3 is made up of 15 amino acids. The DNA for the CDR3 is TGCGCCAGCAGCCTAACTAGCGGATCCTACAATGAGCAGTTCTTC. Amino acid sequence: CASSLTSGSYNEQFF.

The J gene is TRBJ1-1, the V gene TRBV18; possible D gene TRBD1, 6 bases. Germline assignment: CDR1 KGHSH and CDR2 LQKENI. This CDR3 has 13 amino acids. The V end lost 3 bases, the J end lost 8 bases, and 13 bases lay between the germline ends. CDR3 residues: CASSPLSGAEAFF. The CDR3 DNA reads as TGTGCCAGCTCACCCTTGTCGGGGGCGGAAGCTTTCTTT.

The chain has TRBV5-8 and TRBJ1-4; 8 bases align to TRBD1. The germline CDR1 and CDR2 sequences are SGHTS and YDEGEE. The CDR3 has 17 residues. V was clipped by 4 bases and J by 0 bases; unmatched bases: 8. CDR3 in amino acids: CASSPRRGRSTNEKLFF. The CDR3 DNA follows: TGTGCCAGCAGCCCGCGCAGGGGGCGGTCAACTAATGAAAAACTGTTTTTT.

This rearrangement joins TRBV19 to TRBJ2-2; no clear D gene. CDR3 length equals 13 residues. V was shortened by 0 bases and J by 6 bases, with 5 bases between the two germline ends. Germline CDR1 and CDR2: LNHDA and SQIVND (reference sequence). CDR3 region: CASSIDRSGELFF. The CDR3 nucleotides read TGTGCCAGTAGTATAGATCGATCCGGGGAGCTGTTTTTT.

Worth noting for this clone: This same CDR3 is encoded by further DNA sequences in the sample. The chain joins TRBV18 to TRBJ2-3; D not certain. Deletions cut 3 bases from V and 6 bases from J, with 7 bases between. The CDR3 is made up of 12 amino acids. Germline V gives CDR1 KGHSH, CDR2 LQKENI. The DNA of the CDR3 is TGTGCCAGCTCACCCTCCGGTGATACGCAGTATTTT. Protein: CASSPSGDTQYF.

The rearrangement links TRBV18 to TRBJ2-1; TRBD2 might be the D (6 bases). Germline assignment: CDR1 KGHSH and CDR2 LQKENI. Deletions cut 4 bases from V and 9 bases from J, with 10 bases between. The CDR3 covers 12 residues. CDR3 in amino acids: CASSLRRVEQFF. For the CDR3, the DNA is TGTGCCAGCTCACTGCGGAGGGTTGAGCAGTTCTTC.

The CDR3 here is CSVETGADIQYF. The CDR3 nucleotides read TGCAGCGTTGAAACAGGGGCGGACATTCAGTACTTC. This chain uses TRBV29-1 with TRBJ2-4; 7 bases are a match to TRBD1. V trimming: 2 bases; J trimming: 8 bases; junction bases outside the gene matches: 3. This CDR3 is 12 amino acids long. CDR1 SQVTM and CDR2 ANQGSEA come from the germline V gene.

In regard to this clone: This same CDR3 is encoded by further DNA sequences in the sample. CDR3 amino acids: CASSPGQGSYEQYF. CDR3 sequence (DNA): TGTGCCAGCTCGCCGGGACAGGGCTCCTACGAGCAGTACTTC. The chain uses TRBV18 and TRBJ2-7, with 9 bases that match TRBD1. This CDR3 has 14 amino acids. Unmatched junction bases numbered 3, after V lost 6 bases and J lost 0 bases. Germline lookup yields CDR1 KGHSH and CDR2 LQKENI. Full variable domain (rest looked up from reference TRBV18 and TRBJ2-7): NAGVMQNPRHLVRRRGQEARLRCSPMKGHSHVYWYRQLPEEGLKFMVYLQKENIIDESGMPKERFSAEFPKEGPSILRIQQVVRGDSAAYFCASSPGQGSYEQYFGPGTRLTVT.

In the case of this clone: The same CDR3 can be traced to other DNA sequences in this sample. V is TRBV7-3 and J is TRBJ1-1, with D possibly being TRBD1 (5 bases). Germline V gene data show CDR1 as SGHTA and CDR2 as FQGTGA. V was trimmed by 4 bases and J by 0 bases, leaving 6 bases between them. This CDR3 spans 13 amino acids. Here the CDR3 DNA reads TGTGCCAGCAGCTCACAGGTGAACACTGAAGCTTTCTTT. It specifies CASSSQVNTEAFF.